This T cell receptor (beta chain) was recovered during a study of circulating and synovial CD4+ cells in juvenile arthritis. TCRdb keeps only in-frame clones here, not all; method: immunoSEQ multiplex PCR. The sample has a few thousand clones, around 81% seen once; the top ten hold roughly 3.5%. About this clone: Its antigen is still unknown.

Regarding the study as a whole: CPL and bulk CD4 samples differed at least tenfold in T cell genomes. Some such blood samples were as oligoclonal as synovium.

What was sequenced was CD4+ T cells from synovial fluid. The sequence came from a human donor with juvenile idiopathic arthritis.

The CDR3 loop is CASSSTSGREFF. In DNA, the CDR3 is TGTGCCAGCAGTTCGACTAGCGGGAGGGAGTTCTTC. This chain links TRBV28 with TRBJ2-1; 14 bases match TRBD2. Germline trimming cut 4 bases from V and 14 bases from J; bases unmatched to any gene: 1. The CDR3 is made up of 12 amino acids. Germline lookup yields CDR1 MDHEN and CDR2 SYDVKM.